Listed below are T cell receptor beta chains from one sample, sequenced in a study of blood T cells in healthy people across ages. TCRdb re-analysed the 5' RACE reads in MiXCR, keeping a single row per CDR3 protein. The sample holds about a million distinct CDR3 sequences; under 40% are singletons and the top ten take around 12%. The sample was blood. These receptors all come from a man aged 18 to 29 in good health. The CDR3 runs from the conserved cysteine through the conserved F or W. Each record gives: D gene, clone size, V gene, J gene, CDR3 DNA, CDR3 protein. The D gene is left open where the match is weak. Size values are once, few and many counts, or a class for expanded clones, and some rows have none.

TRBD1	-	TRBV3-1	TRBJ1-2	TGTGCCAGCAGCCGGGACAGGGGCACTTCGGGCTACACCTTC	CASSRDRGTSGYTF
-	-	TRBV20-1	TRBJ1-5	TGCAGTGCTAGTATACGGGACAATCAGCCCCAGCATTTT	CSASIRDNQPQHF
-	few	TRBV12-3/TRBV12-4	TRBJ2-7	TGTGCCAGCAGTCCGCCCGGGCCAGCCTACGAGCAGTACTTC	CASSPPGPAYEQYF
-	-	TRBV5-1	TRBJ1-1	TGCGCCAGCCAAAGGGACCCCTCAAAGAACACTGAAGCTTTCTTT	CASQRDPSKNTEAFF
-	many	TRBV27	TRBJ1-2	TGTGCCAGCAGTTCCGGGTACGATGGCTACACCTTC	CASSSGYDGYTF
-	-	TRBV9	TRBJ1-2	TGTGCCAGCAGCGTAGATCCGGGGACCCACTATGGCTACACCTTC	CASSVDPGTHYGYTF
-	-	TRBV20-1	TRBJ2-3	TGCAGTGCTAGGGGACAGCGGGGGTACACAGATACGCAGTATTTT	CSARGQRGYTDTQYF
-	-	TRBV6-6	TRBJ1-1	TGTGCCAGCAGGATGACTAGGGAGGACACTGAAGCTTTCTTT	CASRMTREDTEAFF
-	few	TRBV10-3	TRBJ1-3	TGTGCCATCAGGCCCCCACAGGGAACTGGAAACACCATATATTTT	CAIRPPQGTGNTIYF
TRBD1	-	TRBV6-6	TRBJ1-5	TGTGCCAGCAGTGCTAGGGACAGGGGAAGCAATCAGCCCCGGCATTTT	CASSARDRGSNQPRHF
-	-	TRBV4-2	TRBJ2-2	TGTGCCAGCAGCCAAGTCGCGAACACCGGGGAGCTGTTTTTT	CASSQVANTGELFF
-	few	TRBV6-6	TRBJ2-5	TGTGCCAGCAGTTACTCGGCGAAGGGATTACAAGAGACCCAGTACTTC	CASSYSAKGLQETQYF
TRBD1	-	TRBV19	TRBJ1-2	TGTGCCAGTAGACAGGGACAGGTCGGAAACTATGGCTACACCTTC	CASRQGQVGNYGYTF
-	few	TRBV7-2	TRBJ2-3	TGTGCCAGCAGCTTATTTGGACCCACAGATACGCAGTATTTT	CASSLFGPTDTQYF
TRBD2	once	TRBV2	TRBJ2-5	TGTGCCAGCAGTGGTTTAGCGGGCCCTGGGAATGAGCAGTACTTC	CASSGLAGPGNEQYF
-	few	TRBV27	TRBJ1-4	TGTGCCAGCAGTGTAAGGCTGAGCGAAAAACTGTTTTTT	CASSVRLSEKLFF
-	-	TRBV9	TRBJ1-5	TGTGCCAGCGGCTCAGGAGGGCAGCCCCAGCATTTT	CASGSGGQPQHF
-	few	TRBV20-1	TRBJ2-3	TGCAGTGCTTCGGCCGGGACTCAGGGGCCCACAGATACGCAGTATTTT	CSASAGTQGPTDTQYF
TRBD2	-	TRBV5-1	TRBJ2-3	TGCGCCAGCAGCTTTTTACTAACGACTAGCGGGTACACAGATACGCAGTATTTT	CASSFLLTTSGYTDTQYF
-	few	TRBV12-3/TRBV12-4	TRBJ2-1	TGTGCCAGCAGTCCATCCCAGGGGCCTGAGCAGTTCTTC	CASSPSQGPEQFF
-	-	TRBV6-6	TRBJ1-5	TGTGCCAGCAGTGCAGGAACGTATAGCAATCAGCCCCAGCATTTT	CASSAGTYSNQPQHF
-	-	TRBV6-2/TRBV6-3	TRBJ2-7	TGTGCCAGCAGTTACGACGCATCTTCCTACAATGAGCAGTACTTC	CASSYDASSYNEQYF
TRBD2	many	TRBV4-1	TRBJ2-5	TGCGCCAGCAGCCAACCTAGCGGTAACCAAGAGACCCAGTACTTC	CASSQPSGNQETQYF
TRBD2	-	TRBV6-2/TRBV6-3	TRBJ2-7	TGTGCCAGCAGTTACTCGATTGCGGGAGGTGACTACGAGCAGTACTTC	CASSYSIAGGDYEQYF
-	few	TRBV7-2	TRBJ2-5	TGTGCCAGCAGCTACCGATCAGGCGGAGAGACCCAGTACTTC	CASSYRSGGETQYF
TRBD2	-	TRBV6-5	TRBJ2-3	TGTGCCAGCACCCCCCCGGGAGGAACAGATACGCAGTATTTT	CASTPPGGTDTQYF